The 23 T cell receptor beta chains in this list originate from one sample, sequenced in a study of blood T cell repertoires in COVID-19. Using immunoSEQ multiplex PCR, the repertoire was profiled, and TCRdb retains in-frame clones only, with some absent. The sample holds more than 250,000 clones, over 80% seen once. The material sequenced was peripheral blood. The origin of the receptors is a woman aged 50 to 60 with COVID-19, enrolled during active disease.

The J gene is TRBJ1-5, the V gene TRBV20-1; D is ambiguous. The CDR3 runs to 16 residues. Germline-derived CDR1 and CDR2 are DFQATT and SNEGSKA (reference sequence). Trimming removed 3 bases from V and 0 bases from J, with 15 bases in between. For the CDR3, the DNA is TGCAGTGCTAGTCACGGACTAACGTATAGCAATCAGCCCCAGCATTTT. Translated: CSASHGLTYSNQPQHF.

J is TRBJ2-5 and V is TRBV7-9; the match to TRBD1 covers 8 bases. This CDR3 spans 14 amino acids. Germline V lookup: CDR1 SEHNR, CDR2 FQNEAQ (reference sequence). Trimming removed 1 base from V and 3 bases from J; junction bases left unmatched: 1. CDR3 DNA: TGTGCCAGCAGCTTAGGACAGGGGAAAGAGACCCAGTACTTC. Its translation is CASSLGQGKETQYF.

The chain combines TRBV4-2 with TRBJ2-5; perhaps TRBD2 as D (6 bases). The CDR3 length is 17 residues. V lost 2 bases and J lost 7, with 23 bases in between. The germline V gene encodes CDR1 LGHNA and CDR2 YNFKEQ. CDR3 DNA: TGTGCCAGCAGCCAACCCCCCGGGACCCCGGGAGTGGGGACCCAGTACTTC. As protein: CASSQPPGTPGVGTQYF.

The chain couples TRBV15 to TRBJ1-4; 8 nucleotides align to TRBD1. The J segment lost 5 bases and the V segment lost 2 bases, leaving 7 bases of the junction unmatched. The CDR3 spans 16 residues. Germline loops: CDR1 LNHNV, CDR2 YYDKDF (reference sequence). CDR3 nucleotides: TGTGCCACCAGCAGAACTCTAGGGACAGGCAATGAAAAACTGTTTTTT. Translating gives CATSRTLGTGNEKLFF.

The chain employs TRBV9 and TRBJ2-3; D is possibly TRBD1 (5 bases). Between the trimmed V and J ends, which lost 0 bases and 2 bases, there was a span of 10 bases. The CDR3 has 15 residues. CDR1 and CDR2 from the germline V gene are SGDLS and YYNGEE. The CDR3 sequence: CASSVEGFVTDTQYF. Here the CDR3 DNA reads TGTGCCAGCAGCGTAGAGGGGTTTGTCACAGATACGCAGTATTTT. Full variable domain (outside the CDR3, taken from reference TRBV9 and TRBJ2-3): DSGVTQTPKHLITATGQRVTLRCSPRSGDLSVYWYQQSLDQGLQFLIQYYNGEERAKGNILERFSAQQFPDLHSELNLSSLELGDSALYFCASSVEGFVTDTQYFGPGTRLTVL.

This rearrangement joins TRBV11-2 to TRBJ2-5; 13 bases are a match to TRBD2. CDR3 size: 17 residues. Trimming cost V 5 bases and J 2 bases; bases outside gene matches: 8. Per the germline V gene, CDR1 is SGHAT and CDR2 is FQNNGV. CDR3 sequence reads: CASSLTSGRAWQETQYF. CDR3 nucleotides: TGTGCCAGCAGCCTAACTAGCGGGAGGGCATGGCAAGAGACCCAGTACTTC.

Only one count was recorded for this clone. The chain has TRBV5-8 and TRBJ1-4; D is uncertain. Germline V CDR1 and CDR2: SGHTS, YDEGEE. V was pared by 1 base and J by 4 bases, with 8 bases between. CDR3 length: 14 amino acids. The chain's CDR3 is CASSLMAVNEKLFF. In DNA, the CDR3 is TGTGCCAGCAGCTTGATGGCGGTTAATGAAAAACTGTTTTTT.

This clone appeared once. The V gene is TRBV9, the J gene TRBJ2-1; 12 bases match TRBD2. There are 16 residues in the CDR3. The V gene's germline CDR1 is SGDLS and CDR2 YYNGEE. Trimming at V came to 4 bases and at J to 13 bases, leaving 15 bases not matched to a gene. The DNA of the CDR3 is TGTGCCAGCAGCTTCGAGGGGGCTAGCGGGAGGGCCACCCAGTTCTTC. Translated: CASSFEGASGRATQFF.

The gene calls are TRBV7-6 and TRBJ2-1; D unclear. Germline CDR1 reads SGHVS; CDR2 reads FNYEAQ. V was pared by 5 bases and J by 6 bases, with 5 bases between. The CDR3 runs to 11 residues. DNA of the CDR3: TGTGCCAGCAGCGTATTCAATGAGCAGTTCTTC. It encodes CASSVFNEQFF.

This clone occurred once. The chain combines TRBV3-1 (or the pseudogene TRBV3-2) with TRBJ2-1, with D unclear. Deletions cut 3 bases from V and 0 bases from J, with 9 bases between. Germline V CDR1 and CDR2: LGHDT, YNNKEL (reference sequence). CDR3 size: 15 residues. The CDR3: CASSHRMSSYNEQFF. The CDR3 bases are TGTGCCAGCAGCCACAGGATGAGCTCCTACAATGAGCAGTTCTTC.

This chain uses TRBV4-1 with TRBJ1-2; a weak D match, TRBD1 (5 bases). V shed 0 bases and J shed 9 bases, with 11 bases lying between them. This CDR3 spans 13 amino acids. The germline V gene has CDR1 MGHRA and CDR2 YSYEKL. CDR3 loop: CASSQERGRSYTF. CDR3 nucleotide sequence: TGCGCCAGCAGCCAAGAACGGGGGAGAAGCTACACCTTC.

This clone was seen only once. The rearrangement joins TRBV24-1 to TRBJ2-5; tentatively, D is TRBD2 (7 bases). The CDR3 is made up of 19 amino acids. Germline values: CDR1 KGHDR, CDR2 SFDVKD. V lost 0 bases and J lost 2, with 21 bases in between. The CDR3 loop is CATSDLGFGGGGLQETQYF. CDR3 sequence (DNA): TGTGCCACCAGTGATTTGGGGTTCGGAGGGGGAGGGCTACAAGAGACCCAGTACTTC.

The V call is TRBV14, the J call TRBJ1-1, with TRBD1 matching 9 bases. The CDR3 covers 15 residues. With 2 bases clipped from V and 5 bases from J, the junction kept 6 bases outside the gene matches. CDR1 is SGHDN, CDR2 FVKESK, per germline. The CDR3 spells CASSQRTGVETEAFF. The CDR3 bases are TGTGCCAGCAGCCAACGGACAGGGGTGGAGACTGAAGCTTTCTTT.

The chain carries TRBV4-2 and TRBJ2-7, with TRBD2 as a possible D gene (6 bases). V lost 2 bases and J 0 bases, leaving 14 bases between the germline ends. Germline values: CDR1 LGHNA, CDR2 YNFKEQ. The CDR3 extends over 16 amino acids. CDR3 in DNA: TGTGCCAGCAGCCAATATAGGACTACCACCTCCTACGAGCAGTACTTC. Translated, it gives CASSQYRTTTSYEQYF.

This chain uses TRBV5-1 with TRBJ2-7; TRBD2 agrees at 7 bases. CDR1 is SGHRS and CDR2 is YFSETQ in the germline V gene. This CDR3 is 14 amino acids long. V gave up 1 base and J gave up 0 bases; unmatched junction bases: 1. CDR3 in amino acids: CASSLWEGSYEQYF. CDR3 sequence (DNA): TGCGCCAGCAGCTTGTGGGAGGGCTCCTACGAGCAGTACTTC.

The gene calls are TRBV4-1 and TRBJ1-2; unclear D gene. This CDR3 comprises 12 residues. Germline V gene lookup returns CDR1 MGHRA and CDR2 YSYEKL. Trimming cost V 3 bases and J 3 bases, with 5 bases left between them. CDR3 residues: CASSQGHYGYTF. As DNA, the CDR3 is TGCGCCAGCAGCCAGGGCCACTATGGCTACACCTTC.

This clone was detected a few times. The chain has TRBV6-5 and TRBJ2-1; D perhaps matches TRBD2 (5 bases). Trimming left V 7 bases short and J 7 bases short, with 8 bases between. CDR3 length equals 11 residues. The V gene's germline CDR1 is MNHEY and CDR2 SVGAGI. DNA for the CDR3: TGTGCCAGCAAGGAGGTGAATGAGCAGTTCTTC. Translation gives CASKEVNEQFF.

This chain joins TRBV5-1 and TRBJ2-3, with D unresolved. CDR1 and CDR2 (germline): SGHRS, YFSETQ. The CDR3 runs 12 residues. The ends were cut back, 0 bases at V and 4 bases at J, with 3 bases in the middle. CDR3 in DNA: TGCGCCAGCAGCTTGGGAGCAGATACGCAGTATTTT. Its translation: CASSLGADTQYF.

The V call is TRBV9, the J call TRBJ2-3; no definite D call. Trimming took off 4 bases at V and 6 bases at J, with 12 bases between the two ends. Germline CDR1 and CDR2: SGDLS and YYNGEE. This CDR3 is built from 13 residues. The CDR3 here is CASSPYKYDTQYF. CDR3 nucleotide sequence: TGTGCCAGCAGCCCTTACAAGTACGATACGCAGTATTTT.

The rearrangement joins TRBV5-6 to TRBJ2-4; 12 bases line up with TRBD2. CDR3 length: 14 residues. CDR1 SGHDT and CDR2 YYEEEE come from the germline V gene. Trimming removed 4 bases from V and 9 bases from J; junction bases left unmatched: 5. The CDR3 loop reads CASSPATSGGIQYF. Here the CDR3 DNA reads TGTGCCAGCAGCCCAGCGACTAGCGGGGGCATTCAGTACTTC.

The V and J genes are TRBV5-1 and TRBJ1-2; 8 bases map to TRBD1. Trimming cost V 4 bases and J 5 bases; bases outside gene matches: 7. The germline CDR1 and CDR2 sequences are SGHRS and YFSETQ. CDR3 length: 14 residues. The CDR3 bases are TGCGCCAGCAGCCCGGGACAGGCTTCATATGGCTACACCTTC. Amino acids: CASSPGQASYGYTF.

The gene calls are TRBV10-3 and TRBJ1-1, with 9 bases fitting TRBD1. Looked up from germline, CDR1 is ENHRY and CDR2 is SYGVKD. The CDR3 totals 16 residues. Trimming cost V 2 bases and J 3 bases; bases outside gene matches: 7. The CDR3 here is CAISEPGQGLYTEAFF. CDR3 DNA: TGTGCCATCAGTGAGCCGGGACAGGGTTTGTACACTGAAGCTTTCTTT.

The V call is TRBV7-3, the J call TRBJ2-5, with TRBD2 as a possible D gene (6 bases). This CDR3 spans 13 amino acids. V was pared by 5 bases and J by 4 bases, with 11 bases between. Looked up from germline, CDR1 is SGHTA and CDR2 is FQGTGA. The CDR3 spells CASSPPGRETQYF. CDR3 nucleotides: TGTGCCAGCAGCCCCCCCGGGAGAGAGACCCAGTACTTC. The full variable domain, with the rest looked up from reference TRBV7-3 and TRBJ2-5, is GAGVSQTPSNKVTEKGKYVELRCDPISGHTALYWYRQSLGQGPEFLIYFQGTGAADDSGLPNDRFFAVRPEGSVSTLKIQRTERGDSAVYLCASSPPGRETQYFGPGTRLLVL.